This T cell receptor beta chain was captured by sequencing in a study of low-dose radiotherapy and immunotherapy resistance in tumors. Study information: Cohort 1 was treated with 0.5 Gy per fraction at 2-week intervals, amounting to 6.5 Gy overall. Intravenous administration to patients comprised nivolumab at 240 mg every two weeks and ipilimumab at 1 mg/kg every six weeks.

The time point is: after trial treatment. Indicated treatment: LDRT plus nivolumab, ipilimumab, low-dose cyclophosphamide and aspirin (RACIN trial). In the RACIN dose-escalation trial, donors got nivolumab plus ipilimumab with aspirin, cyclophosphamide and radiotherapy. Priming of first-strand cDNA relied on TRAV- and TRBV-specific primers (covering alpha and beta chains). It was with a constant-region primer and a V-primer adapter that TCRs were amplified over about 19 PCR cycles. In vitro transcription served to amplify the isolated mRNA. Using its own MiXCR run on the reads, TCRdb lists one record per CDR3 protein. The sample lists about 100,000 distinct CDR3 sequences; around 21% were seen once. The V end was cut by 5 bases, the J end by 2 bases, with 15 bases between. From germline, CDR1 is SGHRS and CDR2 YFSETQ. This CDR3 comprises 15 residues.

This TCR came from a male donor with prostate cancer. The input for sequencing was PBMCs, taken after low-dose radiotherapy plus immunotherapy. The rearrangement links TRBV5-1 to TRBJ2-3; D is uncertain. CDR3 nucleotide sequence: TGCGCCAGCAGGCCCCCAGGCGGAGACACAGATACGCAGTATTTT. It translates to CASRPPGGDTDTQYF.